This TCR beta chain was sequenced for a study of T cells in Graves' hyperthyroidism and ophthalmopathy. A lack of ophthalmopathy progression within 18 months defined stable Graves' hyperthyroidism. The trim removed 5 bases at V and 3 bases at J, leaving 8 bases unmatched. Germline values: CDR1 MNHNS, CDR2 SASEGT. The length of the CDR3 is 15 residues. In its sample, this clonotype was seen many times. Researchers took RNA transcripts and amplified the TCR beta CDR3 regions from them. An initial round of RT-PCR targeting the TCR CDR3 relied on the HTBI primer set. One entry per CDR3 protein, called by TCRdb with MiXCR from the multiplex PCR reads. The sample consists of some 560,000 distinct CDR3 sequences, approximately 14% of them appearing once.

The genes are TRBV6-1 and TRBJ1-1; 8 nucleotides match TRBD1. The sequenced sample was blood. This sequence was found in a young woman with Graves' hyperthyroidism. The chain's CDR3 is CASSPTGGLDTEAFF. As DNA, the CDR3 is TGTGCCAGCAGTCCAACAGGGGGTTTGGACACTGAAGCTTTCTTT.